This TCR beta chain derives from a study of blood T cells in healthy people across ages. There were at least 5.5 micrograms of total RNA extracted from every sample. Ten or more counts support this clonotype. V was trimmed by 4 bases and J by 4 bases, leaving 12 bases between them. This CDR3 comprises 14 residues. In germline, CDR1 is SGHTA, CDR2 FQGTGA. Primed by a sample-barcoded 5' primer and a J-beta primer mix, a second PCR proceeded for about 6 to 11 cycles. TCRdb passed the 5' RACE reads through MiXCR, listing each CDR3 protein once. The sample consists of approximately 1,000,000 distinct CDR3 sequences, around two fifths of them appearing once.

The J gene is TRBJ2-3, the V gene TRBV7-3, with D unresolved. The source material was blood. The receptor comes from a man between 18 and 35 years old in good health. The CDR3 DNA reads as TGTGCCAGCAGCTCTGTAGCTCCTCCAGATACGCAGTATTTT. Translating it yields CASSSVAPPDTQYF.